These T cell receptor beta chains were read from a single sample in a study of blood T cells in healthy people across ages. TCRdb re-called the 5' RACE reads through MiXCR, storing one row per CDR3 protein. Of about 830,000 distinct CDR3 sequences listed, around 62% are singletons. Sequenced material: blood. These receptors were obtained from a man aged 30 to 39 in good health. CDR3s include the opening cysteine and the closing phenylalanine or tryptophan. A D gene is named only where the DNA matches it firmly. The size field is filled for only some rows; it gives once, few, many or a size class.

size	J	V	D	CDR3	DNA
-	TRBJ2-3	TRBV12-3/TRBV12-4	TRBD1	CASSRGQPTQYF	TGTGCCAGCAGTCGGGGACAGCCCACGCAGTATTTT
once	TRBJ2-5	TRBV12-5	TRBD2	CASGLSPPGLAEETQYF	TGTGCTAGTGGTTTGTCGCCACCGGGACTAGCGGAGGAGACCCAGTACTTC
once	TRBJ2-7	TRBV7-7	TRBD2	CASSLLAGVAYEQYF	TGTGCCAGCAGCTTACTAGCGGGAGTGGCCTACGAGCAGTACTTC
-	TRBJ2-6	TRBV28	-	CASSTKSSGANVLTF	TGTGCCAGCAGCACAAAGTCCTCTGGGGCCAACGTCCTGACTTTC
-	TRBJ2-1	TRBV29-1	TRBD1	CSVVDRGSYNEQFF	TGCAGCGTTGTGGACAGGGGATCTTACAATGAGCAGTTCTTC
few	TRBJ2-7	TRBV20-1	TRBD1	CSASWDRDYEQYF	TGCAGTGCTAGCTGGGACAGGGATTACGAGCAGTACTTC
-	TRBJ2-7	TRBV12-3/TRBV12-4	TRBD2	CASRHGGSSTLSYEQYF	TGTGCCAGCAGGCACGGGGGGTCCTCTACACTTTCCTACGAGCAGTACTTC
few	TRBJ1-2	TRBV29-1	-	CSAGGGNYGYTF	TGCAGCGCCGGAGGAGGGAACTATGGCTACACCTTC
few	TRBJ1-2	TRBV20-1	TRBD1	CSSDRGYGYTF	TGCAGCTCGGACAGGGGCTATGGCTACACCTTC
-	TRBJ2-3	TRBV5-1	-	CASSLRQITDTQYF	TGCGCCAGCAGCTTAAGACAGATCACAGATACGCAGTATTTT
few	TRBJ2-7	TRBV20-1	TRBD2	CSAEPALAGAHEQYF	TGCAGTGCCGAGCCCGCTCTAGCGGGGGCCCACGAGCAGTACTTC
-	TRBJ2-1	TRBV10-3	-	CAISSFNEQFF	TGTGCCATCAGTTCTTTCAATGAGCAGTTCTTC
-	TRBJ1-1	TRBV20-1	TRBD1	CSATQGAGTEAFF	TGCAGTGCTACACAGGGGGCTGGTACTGAAGCTTTCTTT
-	TRBJ1-2	TRBV15	TRBD1	CATSGNPVGQGHYGYTF	TGTGCCACCAGCGGCAATCCAGTGGGACAGGGGCACTATGGCTACACCTTC
-	TRBJ2-3	TRBV7-9	-	CASSLQRSRTDTQYF	TGTGCCAGCAGCTTACAGCGGAGTAGGACAGATACGCAGTATTTT
-	TRBJ2-7	TRBV27	-	CASSAGTFYEQYF	TGTGCCAGCAGTGCCGGGACATTCTACGAGCAGTACTTC
-	TRBJ2-7	TRBV6-2/TRBV6-3	-	CASKGTTSSYEQYF	TGTGCCAGCAAGGGAACAACATCTTCCTACGAGCAGTACTTC
-	TRBJ2-2	TRBV5-1	TRBD1	CASSARTQGESTGELFF	TGCGCCAGCAGCGCACGAACCCAGGGGGAGTCCACCGGGGAGCTGTTTTTT
-	TRBJ2-7	TRBV6-5	TRBD1	CASSRDRVSTCEQYF	TGTGCCAGCAGTCGCGACAGGGTCTCTACTTGCGAGCAGTACTTC
-	TRBJ1-4	TRBV3-1	-	CASSQDPRLNEKLFF	TGTGCCAGCAGCCAAGATCCCAGGCTTAATGAAAAACTGTTTTTT
-	TRBJ2-7	TRBV6-2/TRBV6-3	-	CASSTEYEQYF	TGTGCCAGCAGTACGGAATACGAGCAGTACTTC
-	TRBJ2-5	TRBV5-1	TRBD1	CASSSDRGHETQYF	TGCGCCAGCAGCTCGGACAGGGGCCACGAGACCCAGTACTTC
-	TRBJ2-3	TRBV7-2	TRBD2	CASSRAPGAGDIDTQYF	TGTGCCAGCAGTCGGGCCCCGGGAGCGGGGGACATAGATACGCAGTATTTT
-	TRBJ2-1	TRBV20-1	TRBD1	CSAREPRGTGDDYEQFF	TGCAGTGCTAGAGAACCACGGGGGACAGGGGACGACTATGAGCAGTTCTTC
-	TRBJ2-3	TRBV12-3/TRBV12-4	TRBD2	CASSSPRWAGGSTDTQYF	TGTGCCAGCAGTTCCCCCCGGTGGGCGGGGGGGAGCACAGATACGCAGTATTTT